The 13 T cell receptor beta chains given below trace back to one sample, sequenced in a study of T cell changes during pregnancy in multiple sclerosis. TCRdb keeps only in-frame clones here, not all; method: immunoSEQ multiplex PCR. The sample consists of some 39,000 clones, about 93% of them appearing once. Here the sequenced sample was CD4+ T cells from peripheral blood mononuclear cells, taken in the second trimester of pregnancy. All receptors derive from a female donor in good health, enrolled as a control in a pregnancy study.

V is TRBV19 and J is TRBJ2-2; tentative D call: TRBD2 (6 bases). Germline CDR1 reads LNHDA; CDR2 reads SQIVND (reference sequence). This CDR3 is built from 16 residues. With 4 bases removed from V and 2 bases from J, the gap between germline ends came to 14 bases. DNA of the CDR3: TGTGCCAGTAGTAGAAGTCCAGGGACTAACACCGGGGAGCTGTTTTTT. This codes for CASSRSPGTNTGELFF.

The gene calls are TRBV7-9 and TRBJ2-4; maybe TRBD2 (7 bases). V was cut by 3 bases and J by 0 bases, with 15 bases left in between. The CDR3 has 17 amino acids. The germline CDR1 and CDR2 sequences are SEHNR and FQNEAQ (reference sequence). CDR3 amino acids: CASSLRGGGGAKNIQYF. The CDR3 region has the DNA TGTGCCAGCAGCTTGAGGGGGGGCGGAGGAGCCAAAAACATTCAGTACTTC.

The chain uses TRBV7-2 and TRBJ2-5; a possible D gene is TRBD1 (6 bases). V was pared by 4 bases and J by 4 bases, with 13 bases between. Germline CDR1 reads SGHTA; CDR2 reads FQGNSA. The CDR3 is 14 amino acids. This CDR3 reads CASSSAFRGETQYF. In DNA form, the CDR3 reads TGTGCCAGCAGCTCAGCGTTCAGGGGAGAGACCCAGTACTTC.

This chain uses TRBV7-9 with TRBJ2-2; weak D call: TRBD1 (6 bases). CDR1 is SEHNR and CDR2 is FQNEAQ in the germline V gene (reference sequence). The CDR3 runs to 14 residues. The V end lost 4 bases, the J end lost 3 bases, and 9 bases lay between the germline ends. As DNA, the CDR3 is TGTGCCAGCAGCTCACAGGGTGACACCGGGGAGCTGTTTTTT. It is translated as CASSSQGDTGELFF.

This clone showed up just once. The chain has TRBV29-1 and TRBJ2-7; the match to TRBD1 covers 8 bases. Germline values: CDR1 SQVTM, CDR2 ANQGSEA. J lost 3 bases, V lost 7 bases, and 11 bases had no gene match. This CDR3 comprises 14 residues. Here the CDR3 reads CSASGQGGDYEQYF. DNA of the CDR3: TGCAGCGCTAGTGGACAGGGCGGCGACTACGAGCAGTACTTC.

J is TRBJ1-2 and V is TRBV7-2; perhaps TRBD1 as D (5 bases). Trimming removed 4 bases at V and 8 bases at J, with 20 bases between. Per germline, CDR1 SGHTA and CDR2 FQGNSA. The CDR3 totals 15 residues. CDR3 region: CASSSGDTISEGYTF. The CDR3 DNA sequence: TGTGCCAGCAGCTCGGGGGATACTATCTCCGAGGGCTACACCTTC.

The chain is built from TRBV6-4 and TRBJ1-1; D is perhaps TRBD1 (6 bases). V lost 5 bases and J 5 bases, leaving 15 bases between the germline ends. The CDR3 sequence is 14 residues long. Germline V lookup: CDR1 MRHNA, CDR2 SNTAGT. The CDR3 is CASSSEGGSTEAFF. For the CDR3, the DNA is TGTGCCAGCAGTAGTGAGGGGGGGAGTACTGAAGCTTTCTTT.

This clone was recorded once. The chain couples TRBV9 to TRBJ1-1; TRBD1 matches at 9 bases. J gave up 4 bases and V 0 bases, and 1 base lay outside the gene matches. The length of the CDR3 is 14 residues. Germline V gene lookup returns CDR1 SGDLS and CDR2 YYNGEE. The CDR3 nucleotides are TGTGCCAGCAGCGTAGGGGGACAGGGCACTGAAGCTTTCTTT. As protein: CASSVGGQGTEAFF.

This chain joins TRBV28 and TRBJ1-3; possible D gene TRBD1, 5 bases. Trimming cost V 7 bases and J 4 bases, with 17 bases left between them. Germline V gene data show CDR1 as MDHEN and CDR2 as SYDVKM. CDR3 length: 15 amino acids. Written as DNA, the CDR3 is TGTGCCAGCACCCCGTGGGGCAGCCGGGGAAACACCATATATTTT. This gives the protein CASTPWGSRGNTIYF.

The chain has TRBV7-8 and TRBJ1-2, with D uncertain. Between the trimmed V and J ends, which lost 5 bases and 2 bases, there was a span of 18 bases. This CDR3 spans 16 amino acids. Germline CDR1 and CDR2: SGHVS and FQNEAQ. CDR3 sequence: CASSPSRPPRNYGYTF. The CDR3 DNA reads TGTGCCAGCAGCCCATCGAGACCCCCTAGGAACTATGGCTACACCTTC.

This clone has only a few counts. The rearrangement uses TRBV7-3 and TRBJ1-6; D is unresolved. V lost 1 base to trimming and J lost 7 bases, with 8 bases between them. The CDR3 runs 14 residues. The germline V gene has CDR1 SGHTA and CDR2 FQGTGA. CDR3 DNA: TGTGCCAGCAGCTTAAACCCCAGAAATTCACCCCTCCACTTT. Its translation is CASSLNPRNSPLHF. Filled out from reference TRBV7-3 and TRBJ1-6, the complete variable domain reads GAGVSQTPSNKVTEKGKYVELRCDPISGHTALYWYRQSLGQGPEFLIYFQGTGAADDSGLPNDRFFAVRPEGSVSTLKIQRTERGDSAVYLCASSLNPRNSPLHFGNGTRLTVT.

This clone was observed once. The genes are TRBV18 and TRBJ1-1, with a weak D call TRBD1 (5 bases). Trimming shortened V by 2 bases and J by 1 base, and 11 bases separated the two germline ends. The germline V gene encodes CDR1 KGHSH and CDR2 LQKENI. This CDR3 contains 15 residues. In nucleotides, the CDR3 is TGTGCCAGCTCACCAGGGGCAAATCCGAACACTGAAGCTTTCTTT. It specifies CASSPGANPNTEAFF.

The V and J genes are TRBV9 and TRBJ1-2, with 10 bases matching TRBD1. V was pared by 3 bases and J by 3 bases, with 5 bases of the junction left unmatched. CDR1 and CDR2 (germline): SGDLS, YYNGEE. The CDR3 is made up of 15 amino acids. CDR3 sequence (DNA): TGTGCCAGCAGCGAAACCGGGACAGGGGACTATGGCTACACCTTC. Its protein product is CASSETGTGDYGYTF.